This record concerns one TCR beta chain sequence. The data belong to a study of technical replicates of blood from several donors. Clones were read by immunoSEQ multiplex PCR, and TCRdb kept only the in-frame ones, dropping some. The sample has some 60,000 clones, around 92% seen once; the top ten hold approximately 3.6%. Germline V gene lookup returns CDR1 SGHNT and CDR2 YENEEA. The CDR3 is 14 residues long. The V segment lost 5 bases and the J segment 10 bases; nucleotides outside the gene matches: 7. This clonotype was sampled from a human donor in good health. Some clones in this sample may be carry-over from other donors' samples. The gene calls are TRBV11-3 and TRBJ2-1; TRBD2 aligns across 11 bases. Specimen: PBMCs. DNA for the CDR3: TGTGCCAGCAGCGCGACTAGCGGGAACCGGGAGCAGTTCTTC. Translating gives CASSATSGNREQFF.